What follows are 18 T cell receptor beta chains derived from one specimen sequenced in a study of cytomegalovirus exposure and HLA in healthy donors. Primers included in the PCR were 60 Vbeta and 13 Jbeta primers. Sequenced by immunoSEQ multiplex PCR; TCRdb stores in-frame clones only, minus some. The data hold 95,000 to 100,000 clones, with about 80% observed a single time. Sequencing was done on a sample of PBMCs. All receptors come from a man between 35 and 55 years old in good health and CMV-seronegative.

This rearrangement joins TRBV6-5 to TRBJ1-2, with TRBD1 identical over 8 bases. CDR1 is MNHEY and CDR2 is SVGAGI in the germline V gene. This CDR3 comprises 14 residues. The J segment lost 5 bases and the V segment lost 5 bases, leaving 7 bases of the junction unmatched. The CDR3 nucleotides are TGTGCCAGCAGTCCGACCGGGACAGGATATGGCTACACCTTC. Translation: CASSPTGTGYGYTF.

The J gene is TRBJ1-5, the V gene TRBV23-1; the D gene is possibly TRBD1 (6 bases). TRBV23-1 is an open reading frame whose function is uncertain. CDR3 size: 16 residues. V lost 0 bases, J lost 4 bases, and 13 bases lay in between. Here the CDR3 DNA reads TGCGCCAGCAGTCAATCGGGCAGGGGAAGGAATCAGCCCCAGCATTTT. This gives the protein CASSQSGRGRNQPQHF.

The chain carries TRBV30 and TRBJ2-1, with 7 bases aligning to TRBD2. Trimming cost V 6 bases and J 15 bases; bases outside gene matches: 11. Germline CDR1 is GTSNPN and CDR2 is SVGIG (reference sequence). This CDR3 has 11 amino acids. The DNA for the CDR3 is TGTGCCTGCTCACGACGGACTAGTTCGTTCTTC. It yields the protein CACSRRTSSFF.

The V and J genes are TRBV7-2 and TRBJ2-3, with 11 nucleotides matching TRBD2. The CDR3 loop spans 16 amino acids. V lost 1 base, J lost 6 bases, and 6 bases stayed unmatched. Germline assignment: CDR1 SGHTA and CDR2 FQGNSA. The CDR3 spells CASSLELAGGLDTQYF. The CDR3 coding sequence is TGTGCCAGCAGCTTAGAGTTAGCGGGGGGGTTGGATACGCAGTATTTT.

The V and J genes are TRBV2 and TRBJ2-1; possibly TRBD1 for D (6 bases). Germline CDR1 and CDR2: SNHLY and FYNNEI. CDR3 length: 14 residues. Between the trimmed V and J ends, which lost 6 bases and 5 bases, there was a span of 14 bases. CDR3 DNA: TGTGCCAGCAGCCCTCGACAGGTCGACAATGAGCAGTTCTTC. It codes for CASSPRQVDNEQFF.

V gene TRBV19 combines with J gene TRBJ2-3; 10 nucleotides agree with TRBD1. V was clipped by 6 bases and J by 5 bases; unmatched bases: 11. Germline CDR1 is LNHDA and CDR2 is SQIVND (reference sequence). This CDR3 is 16 amino acids long. CDR3 sequence (DNA): TGTGCCAGTAGCGCCGACCGGGACAGGGGAAGAGATACGCAGTATTTT. Its translation: CASSADRDRGRDTQYF.

V usage is TRBV7-2 and J usage is TRBJ2-5, with a weak D call TRBD1 (6 bases). Germline V gene sequence: CDR1 SGHTA, CDR2 FQGNSA. This CDR3 comprises 13 residues. V was trimmed by 5 bases and J by 5 bases, leaving 12 bases between them. CDR3 DNA sequence: TGTGCCAGCAGCCCCCCAGGGGTGGAGACCCAGTACTTC. As protein: CASSPPGVETQYF.

This chain joins TRBV27 and TRBJ2-7, with D perhaps TRBD1 (6 bases). Germline lookup yields CDR1 MNHEY and CDR2 SMNVEV (reference sequence). This CDR3 region has 14 residues. Trimming left V 1 base short and J 4 bases short, with 11 bases between. CDR3 loop: CASSLWGTGYEQYF. For the CDR3, the DNA is TGTGCCAGCAGTTTATGGGGAACAGGGTACGAGCAGTACTTC.

The CDR3 coding sequence is TGTGCCAGCAGTCCCTACAGGTCAGAGACCCAGTACTTC. The encoded protein is CASSPYRSETQYF. The rearrangement links TRBV2 to TRBJ2-5, with D possibly matching TRBD1 (5 bases). Germline V lookup: CDR1 SNHLY, CDR2 FYNNEI. The CDR3 is made up of 13 amino acids. V was shortened by 5 bases and J by 4 bases, with 11 bases between the two germline ends.

This clone has a single count. One junction end does not reproduce the germline sequence, and a read error may be involved. This CDR3 is also generated by other DNA sequences in the sample. V and J are TRBV2 and TRBJ1-6; TRBD1 aligns across 11 bases. The CDR3 spans 15 residues. Looked up from germline, CDR1 is SNHLY and CDR2 is FYNNEI. CDR3 sequence (DNA): TGTGCCAGCAGCGGGGACAGGGGGTATAATTCCCCCCTCCACTTT. Translating gives CASSGDRGYNSPLHF.

Worth noting for this clone: Germline is not matched at one junction end, which may reflect a read error. The J gene is TRBJ1-2, the V gene TRBV7-9; a possible D gene is TRBD1 (6 bases). Germline assignment: CDR1 SEHNR and CDR2 FQNEAQ (reference sequence). This CDR3 contains 12 residues. CDR3 DNA: TGTTCCAGTGCGGACAGCTACTATGGCTACACCTTC. This codes for CSSADSYYGYTF.

The rearrangement uses TRBV6-5 and TRBJ1-2; 7 positions match TRBD1. The CDR3 has 14 residues. The ends lost 2 bases at V and 4 bases at J; junction bases unmatched: 4. The germline gives CDR1 MNHEY, CDR2 SVGAGI. The CDR3, as DNA: TGTGCCAGCAGTTACGCAACAGGGGCCTATGGCTACACCTTC. It encodes CASSYATGAYGYTF.

CDR3 sequence: CASSRTGGEQYF. The CDR3 nucleotides read TGTGCCAGCAGTCGGACAGGGGGCGAGCAGTACTTC. V gene TRBV2 combines with J gene TRBJ2-7, with 10 bases matching TRBD1. This CDR3 is 12 amino acids long. Germline V CDR1 and CDR2: SNHLY, FYNNEI. The junction had 1 base not matched to a gene; V was cut back by 5 bases and J by 6 bases. The full variable domain, its missing parts supplied by reference TRBV2 and TRBJ2-7, is EPEVTQTPSHQVTQMGQEVILRCVPISNHLYFYWYRQILGQKVEFLVSFYNNEISEKSEIFDDQFSVERPDGSNFTLKIRSTKLEDSAMYFCASSRTGGEQYFGPGTRLTVT.

The J gene is TRBJ2-1, the V gene TRBV19, with 7 positions matching TRBD1. Trimming at V came to 3 bases and at J to 4 bases, leaving 9 bases not matched to a gene. This CDR3 has 16 amino acids. CDR1 is LNHDA and CDR2 is SQIVND in the germline V gene (reference sequence). CDR3 loop: CASSISEGAYYNEQFF. The CDR3, as DNA: TGTGCCAGTAGTATTAGTGAGGGGGCCTATTACAATGAGCAGTTCTTC. Looking up the rest from reference TRBV19 and TRBJ2-1 gives the full variable domain: DGGITQSPKYLFRKEGQNVTLSCEQNLNHDAMYWYRQDPGQGLRLIYYSQIVNDFQKGDIAEGYSVSREKKESFPLTVTSAQKNPTAFYLCASSISEGAYYNEQFFGPGTRLTVL.

This clone was picked up one time. The rearrangement uses TRBV5-4 and TRBJ2-1, with a tentative D call TRBD2 (6 bases). This CDR3 has 13 residues. Between the trimmed V and J ends, which lost 5 bases and 6 bases, there was a span of 12 bases. Germline CDR1 is SGHNT and CDR2 is YYREEE (reference sequence). CDR3 loop: CASSQTRRNEQFF. The DNA for the CDR3 is TGTGCCAGCAGTCAGACTAGGCGCAATGAGCAGTTCTTC. Together with reference TRBV5-4 and TRBJ2-1, the CDR3 gives the full variable domain: ETGVTQSPTHLIKTRGQQVTLRCSSQSGHNTVSWYQQALGQGPQFIFQYYREEENGRGNFPPRFSGLQFPNYSSELNVNALELDDSALYLCASSQTRRNEQFFGPGTRLTVL.

CDR3 in amino acids: CASSQDAPRNSPLHF. In DNA, the CDR3 is TGTGCCAGCAGCCAAGATGCCCCTAGGAATTCACCCCTCCACTTT. The V and J genes are TRBV14 and TRBJ1-6, with D unclear. V was shortened by 0 bases and J by 7 bases, with 10 bases between the two germline ends. Per the germline V gene, CDR1 is SGHDN and CDR2 is FVKESK. CDR3 length equals 15 residues.

CDR3 sequence reads: CSVEGRDGYTF. As DNA, the CDR3 is TGCAGCGTTGAAGGGAGGGACGGCTACACCTTC. The V call is TRBV29-1, the J call TRBJ1-2; the D gene is possibly TRBD1 (5 bases). The germline gives CDR1 SQVTM, CDR2 ANQGSEA. V lost 1 base, J lost 8 bases, and 8 bases lay in between. The CDR3 is 11 amino acids.

This clone appeared a few times. The CDR3 loop is CASSKWTGGPKKETQYF. The CDR3 nucleotides are TGTGCCAGCAGCAAATGGACAGGGGGCCCAAAAAAAGAGACCCAGTACTTC. This rearrangement joins TRBV21-1 to TRBJ2-5; the table's TRBD1 call for D was not verified on the DNA. TRBV21-1 is annotated as a pseudogene. The CDR3 loop spans 17 amino acids.